One and the same sample provided the 23 T cell receptor beta chains below, sequenced in a study of T cell clonality in common variable immunodeficiency. TCRdb keeps only in-frame clones here, not all; method: immunoSEQ multiplex PCR. The data list around 50,000 clones, none observed once; about 5.9% falls to the top ten. What was sequenced was peripheral blood mononuclear cells. These receptors all stem from a person between 18 and 70 years old in good health.

This clone was seen repeatedly, ten times or more. The CDR3 end lies 3 residues beyond the end of the read and is filled in from the germline J gene. The chain combines TRBV2 with TRBJ2-5, with TRBD1 matching 9 bases. The CDR3 has 15 residues. Per germline, CDR1 SNHLY and CDR2 FYNNEI. Trimming took 10 bases from V and 4 from J; bases not matched to a gene: 13. CDR3 DNA, as far as it was read: TGTGCCACCTCGCCCAGCAACAGGGGGCGAGAGACC. Amino acid sequence: CATSPSNRGRET. The full CDR3 sequence reads CATSPSNRGRETQYF.

This clone has ten or more counts. The sequence runs out 3 residues before the end of the CDR3; the remainder is reconstructed from the germline J gene. The rearrangement joins TRBV6-1 to TRBJ1-5; 10 nucleotides line up with TRBD1. From germline, CDR1 is MNHNS and CDR2 SASEGT. The length of the CDR3 is 15 residues. The V gene end was trimmed by 5 bases and the J gene end by 5 bases; junction bases not matched to a gene: 6. The sequenced CDR3 bases are TGTGCCAGCAGTAAAGGACAGGGGGTGGATCAGCCC. It yields the protein CASSKGQGVDQP. The whole CDR3 region reads CASSKGQGVDQPQHF.

This clone was seen ten or more times. The missing CDR3 end, 3 residues past where the read stops, is filled in from the germline J gene. The chain links TRBV5-1 to TRBJ2-1; D possibly corresponds to TRBD1 (5 bases). Trimming shortened V by 1 base and J by 0 bases, and 8 bases separated the two germline ends. The length of the CDR3 is 15 residues. Per the germline V gene, CDR1 is SGHRS and CDR2 is YFSETQ. The part of the CDR3 DNA that was read is TGCGCCAGCAGCTTGACAGGAACCTCCTACAATGAG. It encodes CASSLTGTSYNE. The entire CDR3 reads CASSLTGTSYNEQFF.

This clone occurred many times. The read finishes 3 residues shy of the CDR3 end, and the germline J gene is used to complete it. This chain connects TRBV19 to TRBJ1-5; no firm D call. Per the germline V gene, CDR1 is LNHDA and CDR2 is SQIVND (reference sequence). The V gene lost 2 bases and the J gene lost 3 bases, with 2 bases spanning the gap. This CDR3 has 12 residues. The part of the CDR3 DNA that was read is TGTGCCAGTAGTATACTCAATCAGCCC. Translating it yields CASSILNQP. The whole CDR3 protein reads CASSILNQPQHF. The full variable domain, rest sourced from reference TRBV19 and TRBJ1-5, is DGGITQSPKYLFRKEGQNVTLSCEQNLNHDAMYWYRQDPGQGLRLIYYSQIVNDFQKGDIAEGYSVSREKKESFPLTVTSAQKNPTAFYLCASSILNQPQHFGDGTRLSIL.

This clone was counted at least ten times. The CDR3 goes on 3 residues after the read ends, and that part is filled in from the germline J gene. J is TRBJ1-6 and V is TRBV14; D possibly corresponds to TRBD1 (6 bases). This CDR3 region has 15 residues. The germline V gene encodes CDR1 SGHDN and CDR2 FVKESK. The V end was cut by 0 bases, the J end by 7 bases, with 10 bases between. The CDR3 protein is CASSQDTGINSPLHF. The sequenced CDR3 bases are TGTGCCAGCAGCCAAGATACAGGGATCAATTCACCC.

This clone has a count of ten or more. The read terminates 3 residues ahead of where the CDR3 ends, so the germline J gene completes it. The chain carries TRBV30 and TRBJ2-3; the match to TRBD1 covers 8 bases. The germline V gene encodes CDR1 GTSNPN and CDR2 SVGIG (reference sequence). This CDR3 has 13 residues. Trimming removed 8 bases from V and 5 bases from J; junction bases left unmatched: 9. The CDR3 reads CARGQGAKDTQYF. The covered CDR3 bases are TGTGCCCGGGGGCAGGGGGCGAAAGATACG.

This clone was observed at least ten times. The CDR3 is cut off 3 residues early in the read; its end comes from the germline J gene. The J gene is TRBJ1-5, the V gene TRBV7-2; tentatively, D is TRBD1 (5 bases). Germline V gives CDR1 SGHTA, CDR2 FQGNSA. The V end lost 5 bases, the J end lost 4 bases, and 9 bases lay between the germline ends. The CDR3 consists of 13 residues. CDR3 DNA (partial): TGTGCCAGCAGCCGGGGGGGGAATCAGCCC. Translated: CASSRGGNQP. The whole CDR3 reads CASSRGGNQPQHF.

This clone has ten or more counts. From the germline J gene comes the end of the CDR3, since the read stops 3 residues before it. The chain has TRBV7-2 and TRBJ1-4, with D hard to call. There are 15 residues in the CDR3. Germline V gene data show CDR1 as SGHTA and CDR2 as FQGNSA. Trimming took off 1 base at V and 8 bases at J, with 14 bases between the two ends. The CDR3 spells CASSLGPREIEKLFF. Incomplete CDR3 DNA: TGTGCCAGCAGCTTAGGGCCGCGGGAGATAGAAAAA.

This clone was counted many times. The CDR3 is cut off 3 residues early in the read; its end comes from the germline J gene. The chain carries TRBV5-1 and TRBJ1-4; tentatively, D is TRBD1 (6 bases). The CDR3 is made up of 17 amino acids. Germline lookup yields CDR1 SGHRS and CDR2 YFSETQ. The CDR3 sequence: CASSPSPGDANNSPLFF. Incomplete CDR3 DNA: TGCGCCAGCAGCCCTTCCCCAGGGGACGCAAATAATTCACCA.

This clone was seen many times. The CDR3 end is not reached by the read, which stops 3 residues before it; the germline J gene fills it in. The chain employs TRBV14 and TRBJ1-2, with D hard to call. Germline V gives CDR1 SGHDN, CDR2 FVKESK. Trimming cost V 4 bases and J 3 bases, with 9 bases left between them. The CDR3 runs to 13 residues. The CDR3 loop reads CASSLAMDYGYTF. The covered CDR3 bases are TGTGCCAGCAGCCTAGCGATGGACTATGGC.

This clone was picked up a small number of times. The read ends 3 residues early relative to the CDR3; the germline J gene fills the gap. This chain connects TRBV5-1 to TRBJ2-2; 8 bases are a match to TRBD1. In germline, CDR1 is SGHRS, CDR2 YFSETQ. The CDR3 is 15 amino acids. CDR3 DNA (partial): TGCGCCAGCAGCTTGGAGGGGACAGGTAATTCACCG. The encoded protein is CASSLEGTGNSP. The CDR3 in its entirety is CASSLEGTGNSPLFF.

This clone was counted at least ten times. The sequence runs out 3 residues before the end of the CDR3; the remainder is reconstructed from the germline J gene. The V gene is TRBV30, the J gene TRBJ1-1, with D tentatively TRBD1 (6 bases). V was clipped by 3 bases and J by 6 bases, with 11 bases between them. This CDR3 is 12 amino acids long. The germline gives CDR1 GTSNPN, CDR2 SVGIG (reference sequence). Partial CDR3 DNA: TGTGCCTGGAGCTTGACAGGTGCTGAA. Translated, it gives CAWSLTGAE. The whole CDR3 protein reads CAWSLTGAEAFF.

This clone was counted many times. The sequenced fragment ends 3 residues before the CDR3 boundary, so the rest is inferred from the germline J gene. The V gene is TRBV5-1, the J gene TRBJ1-1, with TRBD1 matching 7 bases. The CDR3 has 13 amino acids. After removal of 2 bases from V and 7 bases from J, the junction contained 5 bases not matched to a gene. Germline V lookup: CDR1 SGHRS, CDR2 YFSETQ. CDR3 loop: CASSFSGQREAFF. CDR3 DNA (partial): TGCGCCAGCAGCTTTTCGGGACAGCGTGAA.

This clone was seen ten or more times. The read falls 3 residues short of the CDR3 end, and the missing part is taken from the germline J gene. The rearrangement uses TRBV7-8 and TRBJ1-2; 10 bases match TRBD1. This CDR3 is 17 amino acids long. Losses at the gene ends were 5 bases for V and 4 bases for J; bases not matched to a gene: 13. Germline CDR1 SGHVS, CDR2 FQNEAQ. This CDR3 is CASSLGTGASFSYGYTF. The DNA read from the CDR3 is TGTGCCAGCAGCCTCGGGACAGGGGCTAGCTTTTCCTATGGC.

The sample holds many counts of this clone. The read halts 3 residues ahead of the CDR3 end, with the missing end drawn from the germline J gene. The genes are TRBV6-4 and TRBJ1-1, with 8 bases that match TRBD1. The V segment lost 0 bases and the J segment 5 bases; nucleotides outside the gene matches: 8. This CDR3 has 16 amino acids. The germline V gene has CDR1 MRHNA and CDR2 SNTAGT. The CDR3 bases that were read are TGTGCCAGCAGTGACTCAACTTGGACAGGGAAGACTGAA. Residues: CASSDSTWTGKTE. The CDR3, in full, reads CASSDSTWTGKTEAFF.

This clone was seen ten or more times. The DNA ends 3 residues before the CDR3 does, and the rest of the CDR3 is filled in from the germline J gene. The chain joins TRBV5-1 to TRBJ1-4, with 11 bases identical to TRBD1. With 4 bases clipped from V and 6 bases from J, the junction kept 2 bases outside the gene matches. CDR1 is SGHRS and CDR2 is YFSETQ in the germline V gene. The CDR3 totals 14 residues. CDR3 DNA (partial): TGCGCCAGCAGCCGGACAGGGGGCGATGAAAAA. It translates to CASSRTGGDEK. In full, the CDR3 is CASSRTGGDEKLFF.

This clone has just a few counts. This clone may be a read error of a much larger clone one base away. The read terminates 3 residues ahead of where the CDR3 ends, so the germline J gene completes it. The chain has TRBV10-1 and TRBJ2-5; no reliable D call. This CDR3 comprises 16 residues. Per the germline V gene, CDR1 is WNHNN and CDR2 is SYGVQD (reference sequence). The CDR3 spells CASSESLAPKSDTQYF. Incomplete CDR3 DNA: TGCGCCAGCAGTGAGTCGTTGGCACCCAAGTCAGATACC.

In its sample, this clone was seen many times. The read is 3 residues too short to cover the CDR3 end, so that end is filled in from the germline J gene. The V gene is TRBV18, the J gene TRBJ1-6; 8 bases line up with TRBD1. V was clipped by 3 bases and J by 10 bases; unmatched bases: 8. Germline values: CDR1 KGHSH, CDR2 LQKENI. The CDR3 extends over 15 amino acids. CDR3 bases read: TGTGCCAGCTCACCCTCAACCGGGACAGGCTCACCC. Translation gives CASSPSTGTGSP. The complete CDR3 reads CASSPSTGTGSPLHF.

The table lists this clone with many counts. From the germline J gene comes the end of the CDR3, since the read stops 3 residues before it. Within the sample, other DNA sequences also encode this same CDR3. This sequence joins TRBV7-9 and TRBJ1-3, with D tentatively TRBD1 (6 bases). The CDR3 length is 14 residues. Per the germline V gene, CDR1 is SEHNR and CDR2 is FQNEAQ (reference sequence). V lost 5 bases, J lost 2 bases, and 10 bases lay in between. CDR3 in amino acids: CASSPRTAGNTIYF. Partial CDR3 DNA: TGTGCCAGCAGCCCCCGGACAGCTGGAAACACC. Using reference TRBV7-9 and TRBJ1-3 for the parts outside the CDR3, the full variable domain is DTGVSQNPRHKITKRGQNVTFRCDPISEHNRLYWYRQTLGQGPEFLTYFQNEAQLEKSRLLSDRFSAERPKGSFSTLEIQRTEQGDSAMYLCASSPRTAGNTIYFGEGSWLTVV.

This clone was counted between two and nine times. Here the CDR3 reads CASSSQSSYNSPLHF. The CDR3 bases that were read are TGTGCCAGTAGTTCGCAGAGCTCCTATAATTCACCC. The rearrangement uses TRBV19 and TRBJ1-6; D is undetermined. The DNA ends 3 residues before the CDR3 does, and the rest of the CDR3 is filled in from the germline J gene. Germline CDR1 reads LNHDA; CDR2 reads SQIVND (reference sequence). Trimming cost V 5 bases and J 0 bases, with 8 bases left between them. The CDR3 extends over 15 amino acids.

This clone was observed many times. Read coverage stops 3 residues before the CDR3 terminus; the germline J gene supplies the remainder. The chain carries TRBV30 and TRBJ2-3; the D is unclear. Trimming took off 3 bases at V and 4 bases at J, with 11 bases between the two ends. The CDR3 extends over 13 amino acids. CDR1 and CDR2 (germline): GTSNPN, SVGIG (reference sequence). CDR3 DNA, as far as it was read: TGTGCCTGGAGCCTTGGGCAGGCAGATACG. It codes for CAWSLGQADT. The whole CDR3 sequence is CAWSLGQADTQYF.

This clone has at least ten counts. Read coverage stops 3 residues before the CDR3 terminus; the germline J gene supplies the remainder. This chain connects TRBV20-1 to TRBJ1-1; D remains unclear. Trimming cost V 3 bases and J 5 bases, with 19 bases left between them. Germline V gives CDR1 DFQATT, CDR2 SNEGSKA (reference sequence). The CDR3 extends over 15 amino acids. The CDR3 loop reads CSASYPPGPGTEAFF. Incomplete CDR3 DNA: TGCAGTGCTAGTTACCCACCGGGCCCGGGGACTGAA.

This clone was picked up many times. The DNA ends 3 residues before the CDR3 does, and the rest of the CDR3 is filled in from the germline J gene. The chain recombines TRBV30 with TRBJ1-6; 8 positions agree with TRBD1. This CDR3 has 17 residues. V shed 3 bases and J 7 bases; nucleotides not matched to a gene: 14. Per the germline V gene, CDR1 is GTSNPN and CDR2 is SVGIG (reference sequence). CDR3 in amino acids: CAWRPGTGFSVNSPLHF. Incomplete CDR3 DNA: TGTGCCTGGAGGCCCGGGACAGGTTTCTCGGTAAATTCACCC. The whole variable domain, filled in from reference TRBV30 and TRBJ1-6, reads SQTIHQWPATLVQPVGSPLSLECTVEGTSNPNLYWYRQAAGRGLQLLFYSVGIGQISSEVPQNLSASRPQDRQFILSSKKLLLSDSGFYLCAWRPGTGFSVNSPLHFGNGTRLTVT.